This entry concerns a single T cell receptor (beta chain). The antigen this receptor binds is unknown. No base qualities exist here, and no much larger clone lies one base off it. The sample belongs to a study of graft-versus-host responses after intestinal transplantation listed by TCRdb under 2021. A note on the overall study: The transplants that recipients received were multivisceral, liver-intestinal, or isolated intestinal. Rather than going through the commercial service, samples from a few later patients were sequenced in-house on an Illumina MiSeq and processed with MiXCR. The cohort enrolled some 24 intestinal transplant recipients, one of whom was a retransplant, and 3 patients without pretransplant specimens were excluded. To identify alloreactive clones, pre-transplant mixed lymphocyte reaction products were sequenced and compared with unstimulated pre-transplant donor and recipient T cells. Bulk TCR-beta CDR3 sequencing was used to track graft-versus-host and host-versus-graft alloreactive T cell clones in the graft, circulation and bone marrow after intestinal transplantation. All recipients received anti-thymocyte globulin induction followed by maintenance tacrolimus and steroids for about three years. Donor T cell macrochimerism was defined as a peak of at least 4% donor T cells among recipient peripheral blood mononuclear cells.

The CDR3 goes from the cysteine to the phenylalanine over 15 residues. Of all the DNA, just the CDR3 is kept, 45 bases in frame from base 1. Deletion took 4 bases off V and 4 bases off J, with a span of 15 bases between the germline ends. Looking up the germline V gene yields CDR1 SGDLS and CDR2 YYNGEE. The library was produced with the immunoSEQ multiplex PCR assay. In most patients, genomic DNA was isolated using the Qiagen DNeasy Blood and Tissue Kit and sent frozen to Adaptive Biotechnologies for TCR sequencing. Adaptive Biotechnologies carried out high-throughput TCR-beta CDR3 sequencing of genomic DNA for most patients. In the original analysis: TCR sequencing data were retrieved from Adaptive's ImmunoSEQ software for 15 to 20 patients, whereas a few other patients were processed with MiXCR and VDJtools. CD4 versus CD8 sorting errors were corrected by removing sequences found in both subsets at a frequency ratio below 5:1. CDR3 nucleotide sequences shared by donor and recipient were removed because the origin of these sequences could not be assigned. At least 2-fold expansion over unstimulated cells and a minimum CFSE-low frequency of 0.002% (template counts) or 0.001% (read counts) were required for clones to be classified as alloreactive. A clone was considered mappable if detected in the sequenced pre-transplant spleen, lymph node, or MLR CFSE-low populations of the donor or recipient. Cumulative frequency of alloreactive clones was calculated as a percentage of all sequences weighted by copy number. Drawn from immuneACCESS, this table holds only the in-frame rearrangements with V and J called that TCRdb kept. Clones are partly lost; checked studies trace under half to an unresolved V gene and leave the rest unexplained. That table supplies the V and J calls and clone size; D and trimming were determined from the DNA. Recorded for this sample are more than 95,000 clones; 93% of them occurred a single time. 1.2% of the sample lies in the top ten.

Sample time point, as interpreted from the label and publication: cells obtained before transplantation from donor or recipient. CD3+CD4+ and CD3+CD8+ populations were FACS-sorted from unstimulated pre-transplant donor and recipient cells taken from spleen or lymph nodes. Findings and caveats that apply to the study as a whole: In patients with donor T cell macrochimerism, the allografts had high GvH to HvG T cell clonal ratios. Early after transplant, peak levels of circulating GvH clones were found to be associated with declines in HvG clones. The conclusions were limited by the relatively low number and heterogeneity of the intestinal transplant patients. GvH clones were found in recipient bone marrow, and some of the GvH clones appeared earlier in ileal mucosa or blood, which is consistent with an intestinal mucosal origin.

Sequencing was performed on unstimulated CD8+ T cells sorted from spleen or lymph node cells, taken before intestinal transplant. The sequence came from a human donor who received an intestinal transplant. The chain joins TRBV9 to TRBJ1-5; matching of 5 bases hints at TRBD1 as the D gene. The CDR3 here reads CASSPSGHPNQPQHF. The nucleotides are TGTGCCAGCAGCCCCTCGGGGCACCCTAATCAGCCCCAGCATTTT.